These 4 T cell receptor beta chains came from one sample sequenced in a study of OX40 agonist ivuxolimab in advanced cancers. Produced via immunoSEQ multiplex PCR; TCRdb's table is partial and in-frame only. The sample yields around 53,000 clones, around four fifths seen once. This specimen was CD4+ or CD8+ T cells sorted from blood, taken in a trial of the OX40 agonist ivuxolimab. Every receptor here comes from an adult with an advanced solid tumor such as melanoma, head and neck, liver or kidney cancer.

The chain is built from TRBV28 and TRBJ2-7; TRBD2 matches 9 bases. Germline V lookup: CDR1 MDHEN, CDR2 SYDVKM. V was clipped by 1 base and J by 2 bases; unmatched bases: 0. The CDR3 runs to 14 residues. CDR3 in DNA: TGTGCCAGCAGTTTATCTAGCGGGACCTACGAGCAGTACTTC. This gives the protein CASSLSSGTYEQYF.

The chain combines TRBV27 with TRBJ2-3, with D unresolved. This CDR3 contains 15 residues. Germline CDR1 reads MNHEY; CDR2 reads SMNVEV (reference sequence). The V end lost 3 bases, the J end lost 5 bases, and 15 bases lay between the germline ends. Here the CDR3 DNA reads TGTGCCAGCAGTTTGGGAATATCTCGCGAAGATACGCAGTATTTT. It is translated as CASSLGISREDTQYF.

V gene TRBV19 combines with J gene TRBJ2-1, with 7 bases that match TRBD1. V shed 4 bases and J 7 bases; nucleotides not matched to a gene: 7. CDR1 LNHDA and CDR2 SQIVND come from the germline V gene (reference sequence). This CDR3 spans 14 amino acids. The CDR3 loop is CASSNGQDRNEQFF. In nucleotides, the CDR3 is TGTGCCAGTAGTAATGGACAGGATCGGAATGAGCAGTTCTTC.

The CDR3 sequence is CASSLHRPYEQYF. CDR3 DNA: TGTGCCAGCAGTCTACACCGACCCTACGAGCAGTACTTC. The chain combines TRBV6-6 with TRBJ2-7; no clear D gene. Looked up from germline, CDR1 is MNHNY and CDR2 is SVGAGI (reference sequence). Deletions cut 5 bases from V and 2 bases from J, with 10 bases between. The CDR3 is 13 residues long.